The 22 T cell receptor beta chains listed next were all sequenced from one sample in a study of blood T cells in healthy people across ages. Using a J-beta primer mix together with a sample-barcoded 5' primer, a second PCR was run for about 7 to 12 cycles. TCRdb recomputed calls from the 5' RACE reads with MiXCR, one row per CDR3 protein. The sample has some 1.6 million distinct CDR3 sequences, about 35% seen once; the top ten hold roughly 12%. Sequenced material: blood. The receptors were sampled from a woman aged 25 to 45 in good health.

V usage is TRBV27 and J usage is TRBJ2-3; 10 bases are shared with TRBD2. There are 15 residues in the CDR3. The V gene end was trimmed by 5 bases and the J gene end by 4 bases; junction bases not matched to a gene: 6. Germline-derived CDR1 and CDR2 are MNHEY and SMNVEV (reference sequence). The CDR3 DNA sequence: TGTGCCAGCAGTGCCCTAGCGGGGGTTTCAGATACGCAGTATTTT. Its translation: CASSALAGVSDTQYF.

As to this clonotype: A read error may be the cause here, since a much bigger clone is one base away. The V and J genes are TRBV4-1 and TRBJ2-5; 8 nucleotides agree with TRBD2. TRBJ2-7 explains the end of the DNA better; the J call may be wrong. The CDR3 spans 15 residues. Germline CDR1 reads MGHRA; CDR2 reads YSYEKL. CDR3 DNA: TGCGCCAGCAGCCAAGTTGCGGGGGGAGCTTACGAGCAGTACTTC. Translated: CASSQVAGGAYEQYF.

This clonotype showed up many times. This chain connects TRBV6-2 or TRBV6-3 to TRBJ2-7; 10 bases agree with TRBD2. The CDR3 runs to 15 residues. The V gene's germline CDR1 is MNHEY and CDR2 SVGEGT. The V and J ends lost 4 bases and 4 bases, in that order; junction bases with no gene match: 7. The CDR3 DNA follows: TGTGCCAGCAGTTCCGCCGGACTAGCGGAGTACGAGCAGTACTTC. Protein product: CASSSAGLAEYEQYF.

In this sample, this clonotype turned up a few times. The rearrangement uses TRBV12-3 or TRBV12-4 and TRBJ1-2; D is ambiguous. There are 13 residues in the CDR3. The V and J ends lost 5 bases and 4 bases respectively, with 11 bases between them. CDR3 amino acids: CASSHPGVYGYTF. As DNA, the CDR3 is TGTGCCAGCAGTCATCCGGGAGTCTATGGCTACACCTTC.

V usage is TRBV5-1 and J usage is TRBJ2-3; 7 nucleotides match TRBD2. The CDR3 runs 13 residues. V was pared by 7 bases and J by 2 bases, with 4 bases of the junction left unmatched. Germline-derived CDR1 and CDR2 are SGHRS and YFSETQ. CDR3 in amino acids: CASRDYYTDTQYF. The CDR3 coding sequence is TGCGCCAGCCGGGACTACTACACAGATACGCAGTATTTT.

This chain links TRBV30 with TRBJ1-4; 7 nucleotides match TRBD1. The length of the CDR3 is 13 residues. CDR1 GTSNPN and CDR2 SVGIG come from the germline V gene (reference sequence). The V segment lost 2 bases and the J segment 7 bases; nucleotides outside the gene matches: 4. CDR3 nucleotide sequence: TGTGCCTGGAGTTCAGGGGGAGGTGAAAAACTGTTTTTT. It codes for CAWSSGGGEKLFF.

About this clonotype itself: One end of the junction varies from germline; a read error may be responsible. V usage is TRBV6-1 and J usage is TRBJ2-3; D perhaps matches TRBD1 (5 bases). Per germline, CDR1 MNHNS and CDR2 SASEGT. There are 14 residues in the CDR3. This chain's CDR3 is CAGSQGAGTDTQYF. In DNA, the CDR3 is TGTGCCGGCAGTCAAGGGGCAGGGACAGATACGCAGTATTTT.

With respect to this clonotype: Given a much more abundant clone one base away, this may be a read error. CDR3 sequence (DNA): TGCAGCGTTGGGTTGTCCGGGCAGGGAAGCTCCTGCAATGAGCAGTTCTTC. It yields the protein CSVGLSGQGSSCNEQFF. The chain recombines TRBV29-1 with TRBJ2-1; D is possibly TRBD1 (5 bases). This CDR3 is 17 amino acids long. Germline V gene sequence: CDR1 SQVTM, CDR2 ANQGSEA.

Of note for this clonotype: One base away lies a much larger clone, so this may be a sequencing read error. The chain employs TRBV29-1 and TRBJ2-7; possibly TRBD1 for D (5 bases). Trimming stripped 7 bases from V and 6 bases from J, with 13 bases between. Germline V gives CDR1 SQVTM, CDR2 ANQGSEA. The CDR3 loop spans 11 amino acids. The CDR3 bases are TGCAGCGCCAGGACAAGGGGCGAGCAGTACTTC. Protein: CSARTRGEQYF.

Worth noting for this clonotype: At one boundary the junction diverges from the germline segment, which might be a read error. The rearrangement uses TRBV5-1 and TRBJ2-4; TRBD2 matches 9 bases. The J call is in doubt because the DNA end fits TRBJ2-7 better. CDR3 length: 14 amino acids. Germline V gene sequence: CDR1 SGHRS, CDR2 YFSETQ. CDR3 amino acids: CANSSREGPYEQYF. Here the CDR3 DNA reads TGCGCCAACAGCTCGCGGGAGGGCCCCTACGAGCAGTACTTC.

The chain links TRBV5-5 to TRBJ2-7; D call uncertain. V was clipped by 3 bases and J by 3 bases, with 16 bases between them. The CDR3 contains 15 residues. Germline assignment: CDR1 SGHKS and CDR2 YYEKEE (reference sequence). The CDR3 here is CASSSHPRSGYEQYF. The CDR3 region has the DNA TGTGCCAGCAGCTCCCACCCCCGGTCGGGCTACGAGCAGTACTTC.

About this clonotype itself: This sequence may be a read error, since a much larger clone differs from it by one base. The rearrangement uses TRBV5-1 and TRBJ2-1; possibly TRBD1 for D (7 bases). Trimming stripped 3 bases from V and 8 bases from J, with 15 bases between. The length of the CDR3 is 14 residues. Germline V gene lookup returns CDR1 SGHRS and CDR2 YFSETQ. Here the CDR3 DNA reads TGCGCCAGCAGCTGCTCGGGCAGGGGGGATGAGCAGTTCTTC. Translated: CASSCSGRGDEQFF.

As DNA, the CDR3 is TGTGCCAGCAGTGAGGATCTATGGCAGGGGGCGATCGAGCAGTACTTC. Its translation: CASSEDLWQGAIEQYF. The genes are TRBV6-1 and TRBJ2-5; TRBD1 matches 8 bases. The assigned J gene may be wrong: the sequence end matches TRBJ2-7 better. Germline loops: CDR1 MNHNS, CDR2 SASEGT. This CDR3 contains 16 residues.

This clonotype was observed a handful of times. The rearrangement links TRBV6-5 to TRBJ2-6; D remains unclear. The CDR3 covers 15 residues. The germline V gene has CDR1 MNHEY and CDR2 SVGAGI. The V end was cut by 6 bases, the J end by 3 bases, with 12 bases between. The CDR3 sequence is CASRGSTGGANVLTF. The CDR3 nucleotides read TGTGCCAGCAGGGGATCAACCGGTGGGGCCAACGTCCTGACTTTC.

The CDR3 spells CSATAPDTPLYGYTF. CDR3 nucleotides: TGCAGTGCGACCGCTCCCGACACACCTCTCTATGGCTACACCTTC. The V gene is TRBV20-1, the J gene TRBJ1-2; D is ambiguous. The CDR3 sequence is 15 residues long. V was clipped by 6 bases and J by 4 bases, with 21 bases between them. Germline V gives CDR1 DFQATT, CDR2 SNEGSKA (reference sequence).

This clonotype was found a few times. The genes are TRBV6-6 and TRBJ2-5; no definite D call. This CDR3 contains 13 residues. The V end was cut by 6 bases, the J end by 5 bases, with 13 bases between. Per the germline V gene, CDR1 is MNHNY and CDR2 is SVGAGI (reference sequence). CDR3 DNA sequence: TGTGCCAGCAGCTACCGTGTGTGGGAGACCCAGTACTTC. Translating it yields CASSYRVWETQYF.

As to this clonotype: The final CDR3 position lacks the conserved phenylalanine or tryptophan, pointing to a likely read error. This chain links TRBV2 with TRBJ2-2; a weak D match, TRBD2 (5 bases). The ends were cut back, 3 bases at V and 3 bases at J, with 11 bases in the middle. The CDR3 runs to 15 residues. Germline V lookup: CDR1 SNHLY, CDR2 FYNNEI. The CDR3 reads CASSETHGDTGELFL. The CDR3 nucleotides are TGTGCCAGCAGTGAGACCCACGGGGACACCGGGGAGCTGTTTCTT.

This clonotype has ten or more counts. The chain carries TRBV4-1 and TRBJ2-7; 14 nucleotides match TRBD2. This CDR3 has 16 amino acids. Looked up from germline, CDR1 is MGHRA and CDR2 is YSYEKL. V lost 5 bases and J lost 2; bases outside the gene matches: 5. CDR3 sequence reads: CASSLGLAGAPYEQYF. The CDR3 bases are TGCGCCAGCAGCTTGGGACTAGCGGGGGCCCCCTACGAGCAGTACTTC.

This clonotype was counted between two and nine times. This rearrangement joins TRBV7-9 to TRBJ1-2, with D maybe TRBD1 (6 bases). Germline V gene data show CDR1 as SEHNR and CDR2 as FQNEAQ (reference sequence). V lost 4 bases and J 0 bases, leaving 12 bases between the germline ends. The CDR3 contains 15 residues. In DNA form, the CDR3 reads TGTGCCAGCAGCTGGGACACCATAGCTAACTATGGCTACACCTTC. This translates into CASSWDTIANYGYTF.

V usage is TRBV24-1 and J usage is TRBJ2-3, with 11 bases that match TRBD2. Per the germline V gene, CDR1 is KGHDR and CDR2 is SFDVKD. The CDR3 extends over 19 amino acids. With 1 base clipped from V and 1 base from J, the junction kept 9 bases outside the gene matches. CDR3 in DNA: TGTGCCACCAGTGATTTCCGTAGCGGGAGGGCCTTTGGCACAGATACGCAGTATTTT. Protein: CATSDFRSGRAFGTDTQYF.

A few counts support this clonotype. The chain couples TRBV5-5 to TRBJ2-3; D could derive from TRBD1 or TRBD2 (5 bases each). The V and J ends lost 7 bases and 3 bases respectively, with 21 bases between them. This CDR3 spans 16 amino acids. Germline CDR1 SGHKS, CDR2 YYEKEE (reference sequence). The CDR3 protein is CASSWGMRTSTDTQYF. In DNA form, the CDR3 reads TGTGCCAGCTCTTGGGGGATGCGCACCTCTACAGATACGCAGTATTTT.

There are a few counts of this clonotype. The V and J genes are TRBV28 and TRBJ2-1, with 7 bases identical to TRBD2. After removal of 7 bases from V and 9 bases from J, the junction contained 9 bases not matched to a gene. Germline CDR1 and CDR2: MDHEN and SYDVKM. The CDR3 length is 13 residues. CDR3 protein: CASTWGGFGEQFF. DNA for the CDR3: TGTGCCAGCACCTGGGGAGGGTTCGGTGAGCAGTTCTTC.